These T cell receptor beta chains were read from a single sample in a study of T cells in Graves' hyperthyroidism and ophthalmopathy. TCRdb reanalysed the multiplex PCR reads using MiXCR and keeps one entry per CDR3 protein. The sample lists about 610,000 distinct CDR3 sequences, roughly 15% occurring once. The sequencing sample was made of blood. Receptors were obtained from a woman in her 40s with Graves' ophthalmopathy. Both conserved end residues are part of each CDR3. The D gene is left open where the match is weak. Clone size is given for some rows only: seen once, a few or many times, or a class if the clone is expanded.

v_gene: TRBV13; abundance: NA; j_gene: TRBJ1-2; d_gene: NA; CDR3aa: CASSLLPDTGYGYTF; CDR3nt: TGTGCCAGCAGCCTCCTGCCCGATACCGGCTATGGCTACACCTTC
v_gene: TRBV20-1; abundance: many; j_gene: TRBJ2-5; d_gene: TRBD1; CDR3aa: CSARGQGRVLEETQYF; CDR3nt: TGCAGTGCTCGAGGACAGGGGCGAGTTTTGGAAGAGACCCAGTACTTC
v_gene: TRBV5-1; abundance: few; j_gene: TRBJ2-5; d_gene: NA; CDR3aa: CASRRTQLQETQYF; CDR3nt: TGCGCCAGCAGAAGAACACAACTACAAGAGACCCAGTACTTC
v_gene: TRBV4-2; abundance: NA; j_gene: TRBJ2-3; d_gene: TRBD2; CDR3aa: CASSLQGLAGYGGGTDTQYF; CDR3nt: TGTGCCAGCAGCCTCCAGGGACTAGCGGGATATGGGGGAGGCACAGATACGCAGTATTTT
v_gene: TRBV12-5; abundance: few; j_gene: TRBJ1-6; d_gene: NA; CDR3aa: CASGLESSYNSPLHF; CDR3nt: TGTGCTAGTGGTTTGGAGAGCTCCTATAATTCACCCCTCCACTTT
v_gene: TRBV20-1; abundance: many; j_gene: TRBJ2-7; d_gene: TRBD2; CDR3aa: CSAKKGGGSVYEQYF; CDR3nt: TGCAGTGCTAAGAAAGGTGGCGGGAGTGTCTACGAGCAGTACTTC
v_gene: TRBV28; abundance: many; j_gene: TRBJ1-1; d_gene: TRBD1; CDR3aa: CASSAGTGGLNTEAFF; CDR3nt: TGTGCCAGCAGCGCCGGGACAGGGGGATTGAACACTGAAGCTTTCTTT
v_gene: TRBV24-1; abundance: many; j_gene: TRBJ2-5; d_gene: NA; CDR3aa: CATSDDRAWETQYF; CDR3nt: TGTGCCACCAGTGACGACCGAGCTTGGGAGACCCAGTACTTC
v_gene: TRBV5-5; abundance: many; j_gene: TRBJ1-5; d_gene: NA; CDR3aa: CASSNNPDQPQHF; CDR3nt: TGTGCCAGCAGCAATAATCCGGATCAACCCCAGCATTTT
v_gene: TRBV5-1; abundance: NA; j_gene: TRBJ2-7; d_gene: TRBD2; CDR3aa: CASSSGTSGISEQYF; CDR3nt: TGCGCCAGCAGCTCTGGGACTAGCGGGATCAGCGAGCAGTACTTC
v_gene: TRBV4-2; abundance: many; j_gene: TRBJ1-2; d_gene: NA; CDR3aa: CASSQDGGLNYGYTF; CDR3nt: TGTGCCAGCAGCCAAGATGGGGGACTCAACTATGGCTACACCTTC
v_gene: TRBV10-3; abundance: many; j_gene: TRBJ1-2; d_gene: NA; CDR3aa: CAISGGHGYTF; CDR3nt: TGTGCCATCAGTGGGGGACACGGATACACCTTC
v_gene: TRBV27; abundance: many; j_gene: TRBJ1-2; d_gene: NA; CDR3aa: CASSFSFGAGYGYTF; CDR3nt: TGTGCCAGCAGTTTTAGTTTTGGTGCAGGGTATGGCTACACCTTC
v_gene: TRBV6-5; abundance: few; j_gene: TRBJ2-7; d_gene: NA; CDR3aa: CASSYSSGGRGEQYF; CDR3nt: TGTGCCAGCAGTTACTCGTCCGGGGGGCGAGGCGAGCAGTACTTC
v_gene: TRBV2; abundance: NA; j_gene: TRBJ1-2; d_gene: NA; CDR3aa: CASMSEGASYGYTF; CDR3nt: TGTGCCAGCATGAGCGAGGGAGCAAGCTATGGCTACACCTTC
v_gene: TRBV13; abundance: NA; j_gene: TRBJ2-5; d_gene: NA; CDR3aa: CASSGGELRAQYF; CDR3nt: TGTGCCAGCAGTGGCGGGGAATTACGGGCCCAGTACTTC
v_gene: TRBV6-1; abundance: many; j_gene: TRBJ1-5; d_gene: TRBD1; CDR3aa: CASGTGEGNQPQHF; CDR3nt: TGTGCCAGCGGGACAGGTGAGGGGAATCAGCCCCAGCATTTT
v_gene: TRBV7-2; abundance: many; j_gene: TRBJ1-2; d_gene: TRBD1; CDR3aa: CASSLGQERGYTF; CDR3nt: TGTGCCAGCAGCCTGGGACAGGAAAGGGGCTACACCTTC
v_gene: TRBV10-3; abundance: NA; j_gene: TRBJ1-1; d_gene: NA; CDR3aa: CAISVGGAGRTEAFF; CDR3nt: TGTGCCATCAGTGTAGGAGGAGCGGGGAGGACTGAAGCTTTCTTT
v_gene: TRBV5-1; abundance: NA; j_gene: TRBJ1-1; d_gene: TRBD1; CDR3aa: CASSPHRGLRENTEAFF; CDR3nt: TGCGCCAGCAGCCCTCACAGGGGGCTGAGGGAGAACACTGAAGCTTTCTTT
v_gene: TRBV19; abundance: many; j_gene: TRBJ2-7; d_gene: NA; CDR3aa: CASAPQGSPYEQYF; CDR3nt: TGTGCCAGTGCCCCTCAAGGATCCCCCTACGAGCAGTACTTC
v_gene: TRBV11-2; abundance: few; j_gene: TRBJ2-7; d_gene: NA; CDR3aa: CASSLEGGSWDEQYF; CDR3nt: TGTGCCAGCAGCTTAGAAGGGGGGAGTTGGGACGAGCAGTACTTC
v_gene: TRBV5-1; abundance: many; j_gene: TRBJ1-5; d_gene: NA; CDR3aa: CASSLGWEGNQPQHF; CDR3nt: TGCGCCAGCAGCTTGGGGTGGGAAGGAAATCAGCCCCAGCATTTT
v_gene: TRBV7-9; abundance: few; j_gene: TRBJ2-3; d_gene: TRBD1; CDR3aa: CASSGTGGRADTQYF; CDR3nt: TGTGCCAGCAGCGGGACAGGGGGCCGGGCGGATACGCAGTATTTT
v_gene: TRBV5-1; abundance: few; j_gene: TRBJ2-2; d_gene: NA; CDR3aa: CATAKIVNTGELFF; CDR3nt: TGCGCCACAGCAAAAATTGTGAACACCGGGGAGCTGTTTTTT
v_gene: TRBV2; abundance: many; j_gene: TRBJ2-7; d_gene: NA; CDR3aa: CASKETMGVYEQYF; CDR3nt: TGTGCCAGCAAGGAGACGATGGGAGTCTACGAGCAGTACTTC
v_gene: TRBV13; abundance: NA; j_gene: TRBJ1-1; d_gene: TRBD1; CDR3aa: CASSLLDRGLENTEAFF; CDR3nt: TGTGCCAGCAGCTTACTGGACAGGGGGCTGGAGAACACTGAAGCTTTCTTT
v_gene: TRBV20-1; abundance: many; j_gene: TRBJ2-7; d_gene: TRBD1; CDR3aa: CSAKTGAAPYEQYF; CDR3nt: TGCAGTGCCAAGACAGGGGCCGCCCCCTACGAGCAGTACTTC
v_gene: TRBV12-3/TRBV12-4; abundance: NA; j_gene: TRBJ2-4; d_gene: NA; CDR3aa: CASSWGGSPGLAKNIQYF; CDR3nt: TGTGCCAGCAGTTGGGGCGGGTCTCCCGGGCTAGCCAAAAACATTCAGTACTTC
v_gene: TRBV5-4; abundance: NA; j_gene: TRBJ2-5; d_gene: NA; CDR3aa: CASSQTISMQETQYF; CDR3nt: TGTGCCAGCAGCCAGACTATCTCAATGCAAGAGACCCAGTACTTC
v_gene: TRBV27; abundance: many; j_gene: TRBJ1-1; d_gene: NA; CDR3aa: CASSPRTVGAFF; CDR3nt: TGTGCCAGCAGCCCCCGGACAGTCGGCGCTTTCTTT
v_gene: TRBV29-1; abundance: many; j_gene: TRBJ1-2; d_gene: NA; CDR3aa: CSVDRSYGYTF; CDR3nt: TGCAGCGTCGATAGGAGCTATGGCTACACCTTC
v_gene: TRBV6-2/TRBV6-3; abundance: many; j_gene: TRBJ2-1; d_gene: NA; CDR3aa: CASRGYHNEQFF; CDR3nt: TGTGCCAGCAGAGGCTATCACAATGAGCAGTTCTTC
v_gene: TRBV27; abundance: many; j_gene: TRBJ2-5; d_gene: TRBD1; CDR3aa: CASSMNRGRETQYF; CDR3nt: TGTGCCAGCAGTATGAACAGGGGGCGAGAGACCCAGTACTTC
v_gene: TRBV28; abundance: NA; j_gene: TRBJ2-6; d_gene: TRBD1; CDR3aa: CASTPRTGKSGANVLTF; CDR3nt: TGTGCCAGCACCCCTAGGACAGGGAAGTCTGGGGCCAACGTCCTGACTTTC
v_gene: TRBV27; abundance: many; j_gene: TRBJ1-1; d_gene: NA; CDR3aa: CASSSPDRNTEAFF; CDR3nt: TGTGCCAGCAGTTCGCCCGACAGGAACACTGAAGCTTTCTTT
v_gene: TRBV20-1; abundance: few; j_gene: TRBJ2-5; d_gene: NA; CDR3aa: CSARGLNQETQYF; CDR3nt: TGCAGTGCTAGAGGACTGAATCAAGAGACCCAGTACTTC
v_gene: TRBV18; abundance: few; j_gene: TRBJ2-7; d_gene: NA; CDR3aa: CASSPNFAYEQYF; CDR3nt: TGTGCCAGCTCACCAAACTTTGCCTACGAGCAGTACTTC
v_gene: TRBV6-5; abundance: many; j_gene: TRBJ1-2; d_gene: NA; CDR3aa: CASSPVAGANYGYTF; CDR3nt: TGTGCCAGCAGTCCTGTGGCAGGGGCTAACTATGGCTACACCTTC
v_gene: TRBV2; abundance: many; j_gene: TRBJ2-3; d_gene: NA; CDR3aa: CASSASGRYIDTQYF; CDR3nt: TGTGCCAGCAGTGCCAGCGGAAGGTACATCGATACGCAGTATTTT
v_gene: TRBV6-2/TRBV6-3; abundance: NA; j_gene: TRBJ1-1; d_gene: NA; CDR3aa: CASSSQRGTEAFF; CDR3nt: TGTGCCAGCAGTTCCCAGAGGGGAACTGAAGCTTTCTTT
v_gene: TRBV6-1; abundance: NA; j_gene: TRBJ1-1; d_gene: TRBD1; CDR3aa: CASRSGTGGSNTEAFF; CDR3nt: TGTGCCAGCAGGTCCGGGACAGGGGGCTCGAACACTGAAGCTTTCTTT
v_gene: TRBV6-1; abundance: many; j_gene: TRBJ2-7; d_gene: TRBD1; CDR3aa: CASSPGTGAYYEQYF; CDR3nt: TGTGCCAGCAGTCCCGGGACAGGGGCCTACTACGAGCAGTACTTC
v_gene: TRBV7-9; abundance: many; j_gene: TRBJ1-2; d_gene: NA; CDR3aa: CASKTVDSVNGYTF; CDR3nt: TGTGCCAGCAAGACAGTGGATTCGGTTAATGGCTACACCTTC
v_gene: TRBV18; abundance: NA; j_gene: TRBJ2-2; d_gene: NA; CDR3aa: CASSPQGTNTGELFF; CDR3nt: TGTGCCAGCTCACCACAGGGAACTAACACCGGGGAGCTGTTTTTT
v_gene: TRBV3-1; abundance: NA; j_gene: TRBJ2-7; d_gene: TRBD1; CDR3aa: CASSQGQMGTGASYEQYF; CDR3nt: TGTGCCAGCAGCCAAGGTCAGATGGGGACAGGGGCCTCCTACGAGCAGTACTTC
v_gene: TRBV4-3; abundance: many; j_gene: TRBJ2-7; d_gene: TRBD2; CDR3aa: CASSQVREAGSSYEQYF; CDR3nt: TGCGCCAGCAGCCAAGTCCGGGAGGCTGGGAGCTCCTACGAGCAGTACTTC
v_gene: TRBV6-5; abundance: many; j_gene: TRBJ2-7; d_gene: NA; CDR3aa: CASSPGGTPSREQYF; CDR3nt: TGTGCCAGCAGTCCTGGGGGGACACCGTCGCGCGAGCAGTACTTC
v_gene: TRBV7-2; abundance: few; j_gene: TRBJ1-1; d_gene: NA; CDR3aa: CASSPLYLPVAFF; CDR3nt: TGTGCCAGCAGCCCCCTTTATTTGCCGGTGGCTTTCTTT
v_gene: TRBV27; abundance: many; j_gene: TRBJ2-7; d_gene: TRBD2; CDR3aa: CASSLYGGTSGYYEQYF; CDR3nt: TGTGCCAGCAGTTTATACGGTGGGACTAGCGGGTACTACGAGCAGTACTTC
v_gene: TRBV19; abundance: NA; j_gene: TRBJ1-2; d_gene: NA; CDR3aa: CASSRVGSRANYGYTF; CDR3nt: TGTGCCAGTAGCAGGGTGGGGTCCAGGGCTAACTATGGCTACACCTTC
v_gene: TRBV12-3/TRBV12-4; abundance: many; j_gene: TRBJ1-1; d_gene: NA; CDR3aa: CASLFSGVNTEAFF; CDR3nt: TGTGCCAGTCTATTCAGTGGAGTGAACACTGAAGCTTTCTTT